Listed here are 10 T cell receptor beta chains from one sample, sequenced in a study of Ad26.COV2.S vaccination and SARS-CoV-2 variants. Profiling relied on immunoSEQ multiplex PCR, and the TCRdb table lists in-frame clones only, not all of them. Among about 440,000 clones listed, about 90% were seen once. Treatment indicated: roughly 18 received Ad26.COV2.S at low or high dose, single or two shots; about 5 received placebo; per-sample allocation not given. Sampling occurred on day 63 after the first vaccine or placebo injection. Material: peripheral blood, obtained in a trial of Ad26.COV2.S vaccine versus placebo. The receptor set was obtained from a person between 18 and 59 years old who received the Ad26.COV2.S COVID-19 vaccine or a placebo.

This rearrangement joins TRBV11-3 to TRBJ2-1, with 11 bases identical to TRBD1. V lost 0 bases and J lost 10; bases outside the gene matches: 8. The germline CDR1 and CDR2 sequences are SGHNT and YENEEA. This CDR3 spans 16 amino acids. CDR3 coding DNA: TGTGCCAGCAGCTTAGATTGGACAGGGGGCTTAGACGAGCAGTTCTTC. This codes for CASSLDWTGGLDEQFF.

The chain joins TRBV6-6 to TRBJ1-5, with D maybe TRBD1 (5 bases). V was clipped by 2 bases and J by 6 bases, with 11 bases between them. The CDR3 length is 14 residues. Germline CDR1 reads MNHNY; CDR2 reads SVGAGI (reference sequence). CDR3 nucleotides: TGTGCCAGCAGTTACGGGGGGATGCGTCAGCCCCAGCATTTT. The encoded protein is CASSYGGMRQPQHF.

A single count supports this clone. J is TRBJ2-3 and V is TRBV15; 12 bases align to TRBD2. With 0 bases clipped from V and 5 bases from J, the junction kept 9 bases outside the gene matches. Germline values: CDR1 LNHNV, CDR2 YYDKDF (reference sequence). This CDR3 is built from 18 residues. The CDR3 loop is CATSRDGASGRAKDTQYF. The CDR3 bases are TGTGCCACCAGCAGAGATGGGGCTAGCGGGAGGGCCAAAGATACGCAGTATTTT.

This chain uses TRBV3-1 (or the pseudogene TRBV3-2) with TRBJ2-1, with 7 bases aligning to TRBD2. CDR1 is LGHDT, CDR2 YNNKEL, per germline (reference sequence). CDR3 length equals 17 residues. With V trimmed by 2 bases and J by 0 bases, 7 bases remained unmatched. The CDR3 nucleotides read TGTGCCAGCAGCCAACGTGGCGGGGGAATCTCCTACAATGAGCAGTTCTTC. This encodes CASSQRGGGISYNEQFF.

This clone was detected only a few times. This sequence joins TRBV6-2 or TRBV6-3 and TRBJ2-2, with a possible D match to TRBD1 (5 bases). Germline CDR1 MNHEY, CDR2 SVGEGT. The CDR3 has 15 amino acids. V was clipped by 6 bases and J by 6 bases, with 17 bases between them. DNA for the CDR3: TGTGCCAGCAGCCCCCTGCGCGGACATGCCGGGGAGCTGTTTTTT. It is translated as CASSPLRGHAGELFF.

The chain carries TRBV18 and TRBJ1-1, with D perhaps matching TRBD1 (5 bases). This CDR3 contains 16 residues. Trimming took off 2 bases at V and 1 base at J, with 14 bases between the two ends. Germline CDR1 reads KGHSH; CDR2 reads LQKENI. DNA for the CDR3: TGTGCCAGCTCACCAATCTCCGGGACGGGGAACACTGAAGCTTTCTTT. Translated, it gives CASSPISGTGNTEAFF.

The chain uses TRBV30 and TRBJ2-7; D not resolved. CDR3 length equals 12 residues. Germline V gene lookup returns CDR1 GTSNPN and CDR2 SVGIG (reference sequence). Trimming stripped 0 bases from V and 6 bases from J, with 9 bases between. CDR3 sequence reads: CAWSVAPVEQYF. The CDR3 DNA sequence: TGTGCCTGGAGTGTTGCCCCCGTCGAGCAGTACTTC.

The chain couples TRBV5-5 to TRBJ2-7; tentatively, D is TRBD1 (11 bases). Trimming left V 4 bases short and J 6 bases short, with 29 bases between. CDR1 is SGHKS, CDR2 YYEKEE, per germline (reference sequence). This CDR3 has 18 residues. The CDR3 nucleotides read TGTGCCAGCAGCGGAGGGACAGGGGGACTAGCGAGGCATGGCGAGCAGTACTTC. It specifies CASSGGTGGLARHGEQYF.

In DNA form, the CDR3 reads TGTGCCAGCAGCTCCGGGACCCTCGGATCACCCCTCCACTTT. Its translation: CASSSGTLGSPLHF. The chain links TRBV6-4 to TRBJ1-6; maybe TRBD1 (5 bases). The CDR3 has 14 residues. V was pared by 6 bases and J by 10 bases, with 16 bases between. Germline V gives CDR1 MRHNA, CDR2 SNTAGT.

This chain uses TRBV6-5 with TRBJ2-2; 10 nucleotides align to TRBD1. Germline-derived CDR1 and CDR2 are MNHEY and SVGAGI. After removal of 7 bases from V and 3 bases from J, the junction contained 5 bases not matched to a gene. The CDR3 spans 15 residues. The CDR3 DNA follows: TGTGCCAGCAAACGGGACAGGGGTTACACCGGGGAGCTGTTTTTT. Translating gives CASKRDRGYTGELFF.